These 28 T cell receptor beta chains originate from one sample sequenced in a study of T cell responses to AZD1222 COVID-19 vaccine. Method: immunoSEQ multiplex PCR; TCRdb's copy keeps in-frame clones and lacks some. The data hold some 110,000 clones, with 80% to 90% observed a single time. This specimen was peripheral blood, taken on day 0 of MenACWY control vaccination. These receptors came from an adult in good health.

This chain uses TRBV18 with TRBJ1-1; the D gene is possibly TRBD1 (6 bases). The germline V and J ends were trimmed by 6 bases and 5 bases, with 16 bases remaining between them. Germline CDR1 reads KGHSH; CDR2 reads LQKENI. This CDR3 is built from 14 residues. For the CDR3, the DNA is TGTGCCAGCTCGCTCAACAGGGCGCGGACTGAAGCTTTCTTT. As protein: CASSLNRARTEAFF.

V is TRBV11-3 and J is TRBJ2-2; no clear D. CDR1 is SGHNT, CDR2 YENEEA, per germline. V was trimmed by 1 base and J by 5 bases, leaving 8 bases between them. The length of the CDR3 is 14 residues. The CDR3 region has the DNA TGTGCCAGCAGCTTAGTATGGGGAACCGGGGAGCTGTTTTTT. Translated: CASSLVWGTGELFF.

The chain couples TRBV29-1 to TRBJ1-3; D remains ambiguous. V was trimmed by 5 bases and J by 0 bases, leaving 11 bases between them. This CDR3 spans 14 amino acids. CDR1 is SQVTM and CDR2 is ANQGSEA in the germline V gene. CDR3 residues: CSVSSGSSGNTIYF. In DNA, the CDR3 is TGCAGCGTTTCCTCCGGGAGCTCTGGAAACACCATATATTTT.

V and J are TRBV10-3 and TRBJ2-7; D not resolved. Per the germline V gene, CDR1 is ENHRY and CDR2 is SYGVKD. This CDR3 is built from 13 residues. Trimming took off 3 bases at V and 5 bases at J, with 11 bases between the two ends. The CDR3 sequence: CAISDPKAHEQYF. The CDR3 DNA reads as TGTGCCATCAGTGATCCAAAGGCCCACGAGCAGTACTTC.

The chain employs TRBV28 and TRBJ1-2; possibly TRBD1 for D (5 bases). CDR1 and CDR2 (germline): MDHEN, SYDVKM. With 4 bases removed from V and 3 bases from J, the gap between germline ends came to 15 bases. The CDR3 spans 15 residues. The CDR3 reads CASSSPQGKDYGYTF. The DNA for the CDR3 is TGTGCCAGCAGTTCCCCCCAGGGAAAGGACTATGGCTACACCTTC.

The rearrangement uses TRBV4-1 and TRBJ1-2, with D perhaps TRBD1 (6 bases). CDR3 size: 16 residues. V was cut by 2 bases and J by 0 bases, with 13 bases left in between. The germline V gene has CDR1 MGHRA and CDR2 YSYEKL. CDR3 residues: CASSQPRQASNYGYTF. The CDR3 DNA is TGCGCCAGCAGCCAACCCCGACAGGCCTCTAACTATGGCTACACCTTC.

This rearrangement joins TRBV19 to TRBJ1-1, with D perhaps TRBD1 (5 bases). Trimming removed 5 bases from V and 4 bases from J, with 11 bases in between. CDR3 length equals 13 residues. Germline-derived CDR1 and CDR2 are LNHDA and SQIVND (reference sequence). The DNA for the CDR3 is TGTGCCAGTAGTGTCAGGGTTAGCACTGAAGCTTTCTTT. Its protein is CASSVRVSTEAFF. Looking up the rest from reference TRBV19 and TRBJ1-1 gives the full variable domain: DGGITQSPKYLFRKEGQNVTLSCEQNLNHDAMYWYRQDPGQGLRLIYYSQIVNDFQKGDIAEGYSVSREKKESFPLTVTSAQKNPTAFYLCASSVRVSTEAFFGQGTRLTVV.

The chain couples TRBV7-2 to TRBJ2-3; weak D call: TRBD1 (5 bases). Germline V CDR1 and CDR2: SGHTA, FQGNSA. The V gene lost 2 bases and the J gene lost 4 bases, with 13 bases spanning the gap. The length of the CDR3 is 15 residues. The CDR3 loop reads CASSLSRQGSDTQYF. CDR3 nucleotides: TGTGCCAGCAGCTTATCCCGGCAGGGCTCAGATACGCAGTATTTT. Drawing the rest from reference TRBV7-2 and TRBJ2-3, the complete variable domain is GAGVSQSPSNKVTEKGKDVELRCDPISGHTALYWYRQSLGQGLEFLIYFQGNSAPDKSGLPSDRFSAERTGGSVSTLTIQRTQQEDSAVYLCASSLSRQGSDTQYFGPGTRLTVL.

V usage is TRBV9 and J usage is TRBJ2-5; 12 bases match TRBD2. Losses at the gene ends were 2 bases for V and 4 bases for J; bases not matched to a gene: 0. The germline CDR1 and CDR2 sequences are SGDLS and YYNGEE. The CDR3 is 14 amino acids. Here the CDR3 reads CASSVTSGGETQYF. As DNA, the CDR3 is TGTGCCAGCAGCGTGACTAGCGGGGGAGAGACCCAGTACTTC.

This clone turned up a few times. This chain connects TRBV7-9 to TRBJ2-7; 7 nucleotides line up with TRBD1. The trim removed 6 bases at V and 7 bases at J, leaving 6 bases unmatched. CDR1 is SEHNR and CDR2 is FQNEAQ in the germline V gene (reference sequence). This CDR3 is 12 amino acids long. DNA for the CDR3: TGTGCCAGCAGACAAAGACAGGGAGAGCAGTACTTC. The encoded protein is CASRQRQGEQYF. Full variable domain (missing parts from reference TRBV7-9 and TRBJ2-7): DTGVSQNPRHKITKRGQNVTFRCDPISEHNRLYWYRQTLGQGPEFLTYFQNEAQLEKSRLLSDRFSAERPKGSFSTLEIQRTEQGDSAMYLCASRQRQGEQYFGPGTRLTVT.

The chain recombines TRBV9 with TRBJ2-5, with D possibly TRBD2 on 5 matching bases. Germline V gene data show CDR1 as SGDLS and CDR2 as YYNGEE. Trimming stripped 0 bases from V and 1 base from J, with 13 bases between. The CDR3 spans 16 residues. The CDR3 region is CASSVGGLTLQETQYF. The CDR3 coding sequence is TGTGCCAGCAGCGTAGGAGGACTGACTCTCCAAGAGACCCAGTACTTC. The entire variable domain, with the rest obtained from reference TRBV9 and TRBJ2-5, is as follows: DSGVTQTPKHLITATGQRVTLRCSPRSGDLSVYWYQQSLDQGLQFLIQYYNGEERAKGNILERFSAQQFPDLHSELNLSSLELGDSALYFCASSVGGLTLQETQYFGPGTRLLVL.

The CDR3 DNA reads as TGTGCCACCAGTGATTCCGGACAGTACGAGCAGTACTTC. Its translation: CATSDSGQYEQYF. The chain joins TRBV24-1 to TRBJ2-7; tentatively, D is TRBD1 (6 bases). The germline V and J ends were trimmed by 2 bases and 4 bases, with 8 bases remaining between them. Germline CDR1 and CDR2: KGHDR and SFDVKD. This CDR3 is built from 13 residues.

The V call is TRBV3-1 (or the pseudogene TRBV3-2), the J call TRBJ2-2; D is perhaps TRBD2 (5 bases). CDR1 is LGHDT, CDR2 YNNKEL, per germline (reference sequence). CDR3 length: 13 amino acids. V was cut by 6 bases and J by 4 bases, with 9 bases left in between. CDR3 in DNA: TGTGCCAGCAGTCGCAGCGGCACCGGGGAGCTGTTTTTT. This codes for CASSRSGTGELFF.

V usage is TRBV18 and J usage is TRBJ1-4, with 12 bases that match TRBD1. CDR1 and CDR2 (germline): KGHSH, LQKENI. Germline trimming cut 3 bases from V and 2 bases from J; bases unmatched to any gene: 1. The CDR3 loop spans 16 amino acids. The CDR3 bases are TGTGCCAGCTCACCTGGGACAGGGGGCACTAATGAAAAACTGTTTTTT. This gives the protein CASSPGTGGTNEKLFF.

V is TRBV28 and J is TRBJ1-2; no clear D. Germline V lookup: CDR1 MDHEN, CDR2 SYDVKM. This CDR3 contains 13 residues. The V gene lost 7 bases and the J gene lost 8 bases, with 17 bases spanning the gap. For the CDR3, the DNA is TGTGCCAGCATATCTATAAGAACGCAGGGCTACACCTTC. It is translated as CASISIRTQGYTF.

The CDR3 loop is CASSVGRTGELFF. CDR3 coding DNA: TGTGCCAGCAGCGTAGGCCGAACCGGGGAGCTGTTTTTT. This chain uses TRBV9 with TRBJ2-2; D gene unclear. Per germline, CDR1 SGDLS and CDR2 YYNGEE. The CDR3 loop spans 13 amino acids. Deletions cut 0 bases from V and 5 bases from J, with 5 bases between.

CDR3 amino acids: CASTQSQNEQFF. The CDR3 DNA sequence: TGTGCCAGCACACAGTCCCAGAATGAGCAGTTCTTC. The V and J genes are TRBV5-4 and TRBJ2-1; D is uncertain. V was trimmed by 6 bases and J by 7 bases, leaving 11 bases between them. This CDR3 is 12 amino acids long. From germline, CDR1 is SGHNT and CDR2 YYREEE (reference sequence).

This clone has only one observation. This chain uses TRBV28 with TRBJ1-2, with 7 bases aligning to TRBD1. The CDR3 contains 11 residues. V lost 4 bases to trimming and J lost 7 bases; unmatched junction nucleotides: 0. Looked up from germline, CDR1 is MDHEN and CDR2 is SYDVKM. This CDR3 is CASSWDSGYTF. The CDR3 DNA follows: TGTGCCAGCAGTTGGGACAGTGGCTACACCTTC.

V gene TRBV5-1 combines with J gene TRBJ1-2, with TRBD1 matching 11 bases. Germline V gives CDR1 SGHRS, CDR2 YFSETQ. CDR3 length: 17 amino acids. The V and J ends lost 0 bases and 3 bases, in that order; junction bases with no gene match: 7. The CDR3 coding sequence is TGCGCCAGCAGCTTGGCCCCCCCGGGACAGGGGGACTATGGCTACACCTTC. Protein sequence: CASSLAPPGQGDYGYTF.

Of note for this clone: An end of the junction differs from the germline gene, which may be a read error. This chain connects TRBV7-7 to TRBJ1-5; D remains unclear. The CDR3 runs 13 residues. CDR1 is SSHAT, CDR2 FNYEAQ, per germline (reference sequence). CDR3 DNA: TGTGCTAGCAGCTTGGGGAAAGGTCAGCCCCAGCATTTT. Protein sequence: CASSLGKGQPQHF. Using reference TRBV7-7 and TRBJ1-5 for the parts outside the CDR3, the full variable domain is GAGVSQSPRYKVTKRGQDVTLRCDPISSHATLYWYQQALGQGPEFLTYFNYEAQPDKSGLPSDRFSAERPEGSISTLTIQRTEQRDSAMYRCASSLGKGQPQHFGDGTRLSIL.

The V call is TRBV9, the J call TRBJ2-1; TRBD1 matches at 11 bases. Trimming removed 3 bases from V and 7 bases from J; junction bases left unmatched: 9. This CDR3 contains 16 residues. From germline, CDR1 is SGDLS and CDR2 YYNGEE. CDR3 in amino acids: CASSASGTGGWNEQFF. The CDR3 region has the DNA TGTGCCAGCAGCGCCTCCGGGACAGGGGGTTGGAATGAGCAGTTCTTC.

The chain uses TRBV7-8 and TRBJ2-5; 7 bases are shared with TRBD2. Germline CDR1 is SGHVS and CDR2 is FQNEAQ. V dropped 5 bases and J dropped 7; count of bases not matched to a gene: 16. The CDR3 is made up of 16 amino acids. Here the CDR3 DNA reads TGTGCCAGCAGCAAACCCTCTCATGGTGGGAGGGGGACCCAGTACTTC. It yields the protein CASSKPSHGGRGTQYF.

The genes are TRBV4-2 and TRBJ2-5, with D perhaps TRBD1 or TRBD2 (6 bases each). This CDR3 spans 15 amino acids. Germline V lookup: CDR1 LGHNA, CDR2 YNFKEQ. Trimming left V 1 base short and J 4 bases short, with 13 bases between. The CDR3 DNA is TGTGCCAGCAGCCAAGTTTTCGGGGGCGGAGAGACCCAGTACTTC. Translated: CASSQVFGGGETQYF.

CDR3 in DNA: TGTGCCAGCAGCCAAGATCGCACCCGACTAGCGGGCCTCACAGATACGCAGTATTTT. Amino acids: CASSQDRTRLAGLTDTQYF. The rearrangement uses TRBV14 and TRBJ2-3, with 10 bases fitting TRBD2. The V and J ends lost 0 bases and 2 bases, in that order; junction bases with no gene match: 11. The CDR3 length is 19 residues. Germline V gene data show CDR1 as SGHDN and CDR2 as FVKESK.

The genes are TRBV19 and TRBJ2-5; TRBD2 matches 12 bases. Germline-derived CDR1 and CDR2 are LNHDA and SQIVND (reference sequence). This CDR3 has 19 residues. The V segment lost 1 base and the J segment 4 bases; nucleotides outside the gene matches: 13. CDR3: CASSIGPSQLAGGGETQYF. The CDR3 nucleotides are TGTGCCAGTAGTATAGGGCCCTCCCAACTAGCGGGGGGCGGAGAGACCCAGTACTTC.

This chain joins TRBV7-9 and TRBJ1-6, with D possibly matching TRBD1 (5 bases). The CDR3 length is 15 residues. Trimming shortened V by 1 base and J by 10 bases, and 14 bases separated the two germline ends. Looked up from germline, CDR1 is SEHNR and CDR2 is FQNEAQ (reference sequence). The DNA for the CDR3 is TGTGCCAGCAGCTTAGTAGGGGTAGGAGGGTCACCCCTCCACTTT. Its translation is CASSLVGVGGSPLHF.

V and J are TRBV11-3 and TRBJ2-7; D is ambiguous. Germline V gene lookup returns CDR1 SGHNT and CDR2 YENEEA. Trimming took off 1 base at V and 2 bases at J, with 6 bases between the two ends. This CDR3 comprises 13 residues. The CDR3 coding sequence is TGTGCCAGCAGCTTAGGGGCCCCCTACGAGCAGTACTTC. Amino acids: CASSLGAPYEQYF. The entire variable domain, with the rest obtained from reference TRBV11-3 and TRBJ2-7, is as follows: EAGVVQSPRYKIIEKKQPVAFWCNPISGHNTLYWYLQNLGQGPELLIRYENEEAVDDSQLPKDRFSAERLKGVDSTLKIQPAELGDSAVYLCASSLGAPYEQYFGPGTRLTVT.

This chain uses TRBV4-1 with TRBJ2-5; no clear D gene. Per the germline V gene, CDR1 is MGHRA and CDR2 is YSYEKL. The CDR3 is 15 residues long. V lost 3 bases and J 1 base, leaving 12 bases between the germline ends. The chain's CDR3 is CASSQVRLRQETQYF. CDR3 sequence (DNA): TGCGCCAGCAGCCAGGTCAGACTTCGCCAAGAGACCCAGTACTTC.